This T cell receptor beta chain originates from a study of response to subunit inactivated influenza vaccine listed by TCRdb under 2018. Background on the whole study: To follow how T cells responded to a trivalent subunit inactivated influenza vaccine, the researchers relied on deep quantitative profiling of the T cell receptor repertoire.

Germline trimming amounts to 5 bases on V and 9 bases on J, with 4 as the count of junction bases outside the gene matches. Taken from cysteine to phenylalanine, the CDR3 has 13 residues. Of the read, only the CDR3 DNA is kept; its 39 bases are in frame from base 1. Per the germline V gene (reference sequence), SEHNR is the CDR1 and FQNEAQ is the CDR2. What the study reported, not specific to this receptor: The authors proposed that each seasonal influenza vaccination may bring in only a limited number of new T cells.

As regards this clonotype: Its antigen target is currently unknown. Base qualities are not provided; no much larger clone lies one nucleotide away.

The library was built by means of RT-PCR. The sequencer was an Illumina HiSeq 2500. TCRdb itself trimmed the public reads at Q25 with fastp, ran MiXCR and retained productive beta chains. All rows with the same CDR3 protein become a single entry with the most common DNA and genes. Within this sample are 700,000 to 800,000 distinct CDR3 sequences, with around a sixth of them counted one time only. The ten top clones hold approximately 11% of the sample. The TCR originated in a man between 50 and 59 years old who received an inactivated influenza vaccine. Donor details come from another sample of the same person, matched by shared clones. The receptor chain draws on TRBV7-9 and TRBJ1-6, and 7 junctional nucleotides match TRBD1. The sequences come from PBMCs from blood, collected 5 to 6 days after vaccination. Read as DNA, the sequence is TGTGCCAGCAGCCCCGGACAGGTTTCACCCCTCCACTTT. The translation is CASSPGQVSPLHF.